This passage covers 30 T cell receptor beta chains from one sample sequenced in a study of T cell responses to AZD1222 COVID-19 vaccine. Generated by immunoSEQ multiplex PCR, the TCRdb table keeps only in-frame clones and is missing some. Of roughly 140,000 clones listed, about 87% are singletons. This sample comprised peripheral blood, obtained on day 0 of MenACWY control vaccination. These receptors all come from an adult in good health.

To note about this clone: Different DNA sequences within this sample yield the same CDR3. This chain uses TRBV9 with TRBJ2-7, with 7 bases matching TRBD2. The CDR3 loop spans 16 amino acids. Per the germline V gene, CDR1 is SGDLS and CDR2 is YYNGEE. The J segment lost 0 bases and the V segment lost 2 bases, leaving 8 bases of the junction unmatched. CDR3 region: CASSVSHLAGSYEQYF. The CDR3 nucleotides are TGTGCCAGCAGCGTCAGCCATTTAGCGGGCTCCTACGAGCAGTACTTC.

The chain has TRBV7-2 and TRBJ2-7; either TRBD1 or TRBD2 may supply D (5 bases each). The length of the CDR3 is 13 residues. Trimming stripped 5 bases from V and 3 bases from J, with 11 bases between. Germline CDR1 and CDR2: SGHTA and FQGNSA. CDR3 amino acids: CASSQGPYYEQYF. The CDR3 nucleotides are TGTGCCAGCAGCCAGGGACCCTACTACGAGCAGTACTTC.

The chain combines TRBV11-2 with TRBJ2-5; D is possibly TRBD2 (5 bases). Germline V gives CDR1 SGHAT, CDR2 FQNNGV. Trimming removed 2 bases at V and 1 base at J, with 11 bases between. The CDR3 is 15 amino acids. The CDR3 is CASSLRGLVQETQYF. The CDR3 DNA reads TGTGCCAGCAGCTTACGCGGGCTAGTCCAAGAGACCCAGTACTTC.

The rearrangement uses TRBV7-2 and TRBJ2-3; no clear D. Looked up from germline, CDR1 is SGHTA and CDR2 is FQGNSA. Deletions cut 5 bases from V and 3 bases from J, with 18 bases between. The CDR3 loop spans 16 amino acids. The CDR3 nucleotides read TGTGCCAGCAGCGCCCTCTTTGGCGCCTTGACAGATACGCAGTATTTT. Translating gives CASSALFGALTDTQYF.

In nucleotides, the CDR3 is TGTGCCAGCAGCGTGACAGGGTCCCCCGAGCAGTACTTC. Translating gives CASSVTGSPEQYF. J is TRBJ2-7 and V is TRBV28; 7 nucleotides agree with TRBD1. This CDR3 is built from 13 residues. From germline, CDR1 is MDHEN and CDR2 SYDVKM. V shed 6 bases and J 6 bases; nucleotides not matched to a gene: 8.

This clone was detected once. The J gene is TRBJ1-6, the V gene TRBV2; TRBD1 is a possible D gene (5 bases). The CDR3 has 14 residues. Looked up from germline, CDR1 is SNHLY and CDR2 is FYNNEI. V lost 5 bases and J 5 bases, leaving 10 bases between the germline ends. The CDR3 nucleotides read TGTGCCAGCAGTACCGGGACGGATAATTCACCCCTCCACTTT. Its translation is CASSTGTDNSPLHF.

The chain recombines TRBV18 with TRBJ1-1, with D unclear. Germline V CDR1 and CDR2: KGHSH, LQKENI. Trimming took off 3 bases at V and 1 base at J, with 12 bases between the two ends. The CDR3 totals 15 residues. The CDR3 is CASSPNPDPNTEAFF. In nucleotides, the CDR3 is TGTGCCAGCTCACCGAACCCGGACCCGAACACTGAAGCTTTCTTT.

This chain uses TRBV10-3 with TRBJ2-4, with 7 bases aligning to TRBD1. After removal of 3 bases from V and 1 base from J, the junction contained 6 bases not matched to a gene. CDR1 and CDR2 from the germline V gene are ENHRY and SYGVKD. CDR3 length: 16 residues. In DNA, the CDR3 is TGTGCCATCAGTGATGTAGGGGGCTGGGCCAAAAACATTCAGTACTTC. Its translation: CAISDVGGWAKNIQYF.

The gene calls are TRBV18 and TRBJ2-5; 7 bases are a match to TRBD1. The CDR3 spans 14 residues. CDR1 KGHSH and CDR2 LQKENI come from the germline V gene. Trimming at V came to 3 bases and at J to 10 bases, leaving 11 bases not matched to a gene. CDR3 DNA sequence: TGTGCCAGCTCACCGCTCGGGACAGAGATAGGCCAGTACTTC. Encoded protein: CASSPLGTEIGQYF.

This clone is a singleton in its sample. The rearrangement joins TRBV2 to TRBJ2-1; D unresolved. The germline CDR1 and CDR2 sequences are SNHLY and FYNNEI. This CDR3 has 14 amino acids. Trimming stripped 3 bases from V and 0 bases from J, with 6 bases between. Written as DNA, the CDR3 is TGTGCCAGCAGTGAGTACAGCTCCTACAATGAGCAGTTCTTC. As protein: CASSEYSSYNEQFF.

This chain links TRBV9 with TRBJ2-1; the D is unclear. V was shortened by 3 bases and J by 7 bases, with 20 bases between the two germline ends. The V gene's germline CDR1 is SGDLS and CDR2 YYNGEE. CDR3 length: 16 amino acids. The CDR3 protein is CASSARPLGPNNEQFF. The CDR3 DNA reads as TGTGCCAGCAGCGCCCGCCCCCTGGGTCCCAATAATGAGCAGTTCTTC.

The rearrangement uses TRBV14 and TRBJ1-6, with 8 bases matching TRBD1. Germline V gives CDR1 SGHDN, CDR2 FVKESK. The CDR3 consists of 12 residues. The ends lost 4 bases at V and 14 bases at J; junction bases unmatched: 4. CDR3 sequence reads: CASSPQGATLHF. The CDR3 DNA sequence: TGTGCCAGCAGCCCTCAGGGGGCCACCCTCCACTTT.

The chain recombines TRBV5-1 with TRBJ1-2; D uncertain. The CDR3 is 13 amino acids. Per germline, CDR1 SGHRS and CDR2 YFSETQ. Trimming removed 0 bases from V and 8 bases from J, with 11 bases in between. The CDR3 DNA sequence: TGCGCCAGCAGCTTGGAGCCCCTTCAGGGCTACACCTTC. Translated: CASSLEPLQGYTF. Full variable domain (rest looked up from reference TRBV5-1 and TRBJ1-2): KAGVTQTPRYLIKTRGQQVTLSCSPISGHRSVSWYQQTPGQGLQFLFEYFSETQRNKGNFPGRFSGRQFSNSRSEMNVSTLELGDSALYLCASSLEPLQGYTFGSGTRLTVV.

The V call is TRBV4-3, the J call TRBJ1-2; 9 positions match TRBD1. CDR3 length: 15 amino acids. Germline V gene sequence: CDR1 LGHNA, CDR2 YSLEER. Trimming at V came to 2 bases and at J to 3 bases, leaving 4 bases not matched to a gene. Here the CDR3 reads CASSQLGQGDYGYTF. CDR3 nucleotides: TGCGCCAGCAGCCAACTGGGACAGGGAGACTATGGCTACACCTTC.

The rearrangement links TRBV4-3 to TRBJ2-2; 10 bases align to TRBD2. V shed 0 bases and J 2 bases; nucleotides not matched to a gene: 9. This CDR3 is 19 amino acids long. The germline V gene has CDR1 LGHNA and CDR2 YSLEER. This CDR3 is CASSQEWSGLAINTGELFF. The CDR3, as DNA: TGCGCCAGCAGCCAAGAGTGGTCGGGACTAGCGATTAACACCGGGGAGCTGTTTTTT.

The chain employs TRBV4-1 and TRBJ1-1, with D unclear. CDR1 and CDR2 (germline): MGHRA, YSYEKL. Trimming shortened V by 3 bases and J by 5 bases, and 16 bases separated the two germline ends. CDR3 size: 15 residues. The CDR3 reads CASSQGKRAATEAFF. The CDR3 DNA reads TGCGCCAGCAGCCAGGGTAAACGAGCGGCTACTGAAGCTTTCTTT.

This sequence joins TRBV28 and TRBJ2-7; a possible D gene is TRBD1 (5 bases). CDR3 size: 14 residues. Trimming shortened V by 6 bases and J by 3 bases, and 15 bases separated the two germline ends. Per germline, CDR1 MDHEN and CDR2 SYDVKM. DNA of the CDR3: TGTGCCAGCAGCCCGACAGTAGGAAGCTACGAGCAGTACTTC. Amino acids: CASSPTVGSYEQYF.

This rearrangement joins TRBV15 to TRBJ1-1; the D gene is possibly TRBD1 (5 bases). V was trimmed by 1 base and J by 0 bases, leaving 12 bases between them. The CDR3 is 16 residues long. Germline assignment: CDR1 LNHNV and CDR2 YYDKDF (reference sequence). CDR3 protein: CATSRAPGPLNTEAFF. CDR3 bases: TGTGCCACCAGCAGAGCTCCAGGGCCCCTGAACACTGAAGCTTTCTTT.

CDR3 loop: CASSLSTGSYGYTF. CDR3 bases: TGTGCCAGCAGCTTAAGTACAGGGAGCTATGGCTACACCTTC. The V and J genes are TRBV7-2 and TRBJ1-2; tentatively, D is TRBD1 (6 bases). Germline assignment: CDR1 SGHTA and CDR2 FQGNSA. This CDR3 comprises 14 residues. The V end lost 2 bases, the J end lost 4 bases, and 11 bases lay between the germline ends.

V is TRBV2 and J is TRBJ2-5; 10 bases map to TRBD2. V shed 4 bases, J shed 5 bases, and the junction held 7 bases outside the gene matches. The CDR3 extends over 15 amino acids. The germline CDR1 and CDR2 sequences are SNHLY and FYNNEI. The CDR3 nucleotides read TGTGCCAGCAGTGGAGCGGGGGGGCTCGGTGAGACCCAGTACTTC. Its protein is CASSGAGGLGETQYF.

The chain uses TRBV7-6 and TRBJ2-7; TRBD2 is a possible D gene (6 bases). The CDR3 spans 15 residues. In germline, CDR1 is SGHVS, CDR2 FNYEAQ. V gave up 0 bases and J gave up 3 bases, with 12 bases separating them. The CDR3 sequence is CASSLAEGRNYEQYF. For the CDR3, the DNA is TGTGCCAGCAGCTTAGCGGAGGGGAGGAACTACGAGCAGTACTTC.

The rearrangement uses TRBV5-4 and TRBJ1-6, with D unclear. Per germline, CDR1 SGHNT and CDR2 YYREEE (reference sequence). Trimming removed 3 bases from V and 7 bases from J, with 14 bases in between. CDR3 length: 15 amino acids. The CDR3: CASSWADIVNSPLHF. In DNA, the CDR3 is TGTGCCAGCAGCTGGGCCGATATCGTCAATTCACCCCTCCACTTT.

The chain links TRBV12-3 or TRBV12-4 to TRBJ2-1; D is possibly TRBD1 (5 bases). The CDR3 loop spans 11 amino acids. The V end lost 3 bases, the J end lost 15 bases, and 12 bases lay between the germline ends. CDR3: CASSFGRDAFF. The CDR3 DNA sequence: TGTGCCAGCAGTTTCGGCAGGGATGCGTTCTTC.

The gene calls are TRBV7-9 and TRBJ1-1; D might be TRBD1 (6 bases). CDR3 size: 13 residues. The germline V gene has CDR1 SEHNR and CDR2 FQNEAQ (reference sequence). Trimming removed 5 bases at V and 3 bases at J, with 10 bases between. CDR3: CASSQQGYTEAFF. CDR3 nucleotides: TGTGCCAGCAGCCAACAGGGATACACTGAAGCTTTCTTT.

The sample holds one count of this clone. V and J are TRBV25-1 and TRBJ1-1, with no clear D. This CDR3 comprises 11 residues. The V and J ends lost 6 bases and 5 bases respectively, with 7 bases between them. The germline V gene encodes CDR1 MGHDK and CDR2 SYGVNS. CDR3 in DNA: TGTGCCAGCAGGACGGCTACTGAAGCTTTCTTT. Encoded protein: CASRTATEAFF. Looking up the rest from reference TRBV25-1 and TRBJ1-1 gives the full variable domain: EADIYQTPRYLVIGTGKKITLECSQTMGHDKMYWYQQDPGMELHLIHYSYGVNSTEKGDLSSESTVSRIRTEHFPLTLESARPSHTSQYLCASRTATEAFFGQGTRLTVV.

The chain employs TRBV21-1 and TRBJ2-1. TRBV21-1 is flagged as a pseudogene. The CDR3 is 18 residues long. The CDR3 DNA is TGTGCCAGCAGCATAGAGGGGCGACCTACTCAATTAAACAATGAGCAGTTCTTC. It translates to CASSIEGRPTQLNNEQFF.

This sequence joins TRBV27 and TRBJ2-1, with D possibly being TRBD1 (6 bases). CDR1 and CDR2 (germline): MNHEY, SMNVEV (reference sequence). CDR3 length: 11 residues. V shed 3 bases and J shed 13 bases, with 10 bases lying between them. CDR3 in DNA: TGTGCCAGCAGTTTCACAGGGATTCAGTTCTTC. Translation: CASSFTGIQFF.

In this sample, this clone turned up a few times. The chain couples TRBV30 to TRBJ1-3, with 10 bases matching TRBD1. Unmatched junction bases numbered 4, after V lost 1 base and J lost 4 bases. This CDR3 comprises 15 residues. Germline V gene data show CDR1 as GTSNPN and CDR2 as SVGIG (reference sequence). The CDR3: CAWSGDRGHGNTIYF. Written as DNA, the CDR3 is TGTGCCTGGAGTGGTGACAGGGGGCACGGAAACACCATATATTTT.

The rearrangement links TRBV6-2 or TRBV6-3 to TRBJ2-7, with TRBD1 identical over 7 bases. V lost 0 bases, J lost 3 bases, and 11 bases stayed unmatched. The germline V gene encodes CDR1 MNHEY and CDR2 SVGEGT. CDR3 length: 17 amino acids. The CDR3, as DNA: TGTGCCAGCAGTTACTCGGAGAACGACAGGGAACTCTACGAGCAGTACTTC. Translated: CASSYSENDRELYEQYF.

This clone was observed a handful of times. CDR3 residues: CASSLWMPIGSSYNSPLHF. CDR3 coding DNA: TGTGCCAGCAGCTTATGGATGCCCATCGGGAGCTCCTATAATTCACCCCTCCACTTT. This rearrangement joins TRBV11-2 to TRBJ1-6; D remains unclear. The CDR3 is 19 amino acids. Looked up from germline, CDR1 is SGHAT and CDR2 is FQNNGV. V was clipped by 2 bases and J by 0 bases, with 17 bases between them.